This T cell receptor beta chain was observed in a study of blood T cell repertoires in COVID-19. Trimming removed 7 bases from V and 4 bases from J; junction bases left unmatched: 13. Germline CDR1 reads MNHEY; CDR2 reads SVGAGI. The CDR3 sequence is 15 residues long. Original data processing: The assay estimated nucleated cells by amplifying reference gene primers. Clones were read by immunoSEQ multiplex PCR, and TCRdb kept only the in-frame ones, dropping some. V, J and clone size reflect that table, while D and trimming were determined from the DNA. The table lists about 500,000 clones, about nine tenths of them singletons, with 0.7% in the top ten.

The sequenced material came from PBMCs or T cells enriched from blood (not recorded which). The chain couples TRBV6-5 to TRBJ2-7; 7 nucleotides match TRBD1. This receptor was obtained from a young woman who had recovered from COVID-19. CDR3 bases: TGTGCCAGCAACCGAATTGGACAGGACCGATACGAGCAGTACTTC. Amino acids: CASNRIGQDRYEQYF.